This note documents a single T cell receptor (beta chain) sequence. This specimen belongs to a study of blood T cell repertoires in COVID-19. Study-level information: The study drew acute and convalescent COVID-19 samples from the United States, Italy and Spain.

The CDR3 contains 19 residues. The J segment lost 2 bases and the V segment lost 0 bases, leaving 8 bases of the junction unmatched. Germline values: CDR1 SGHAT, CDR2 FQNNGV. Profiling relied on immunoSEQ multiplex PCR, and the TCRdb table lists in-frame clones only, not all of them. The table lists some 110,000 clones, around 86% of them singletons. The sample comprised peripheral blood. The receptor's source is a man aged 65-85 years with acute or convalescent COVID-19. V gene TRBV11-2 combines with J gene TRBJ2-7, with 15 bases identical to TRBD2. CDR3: CASSLDSRRTSGRAYEQYF. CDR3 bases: TGTGCCAGCAGCTTAGACAGCCGCCGGACTAGCGGGAGGGCCTACGAGCAGTACTTC.